The 5 T cell receptor beta chains reported below all come from one sample, sequenced in a study of cytomegalovirus exposure and HLA in healthy donors. 13 Jbeta primers and 60 Vbeta primers were used for the PCR. The protocol was immunoSEQ multiplex PCR, while the TCRdb copy is restricted to in-frame clones and leaves out a portion. The repertoire has 100,000 to 150,000 clones, approximately 84% of them found once; the top ten carry around 3%. Sequencing was performed on PBMCs. The receptor source for this set is a boy between 2 and 10 years old in good health and CMV-seronegative.

As concerns this clone: The same CDR3 is also encoded by other DNA sequences in this sample. V is TRBV9 and J is TRBJ1-4; 12 nucleotides match TRBD1. CDR3 length: 16 residues. CDR1 and CDR2 (germline): SGDLS, YYNGEE. Trimming took 0 bases from V and 11 from J; bases not matched to a gene: 8. The CDR3 loop reads CASSVVGTGGAEKLFF. The CDR3 DNA sequence: TGTGCCAGCAGCGTAGTTGGGACAGGGGGCGCTGAGAAACTGTTTTTT.

This clone was found a few times. The rearrangement uses TRBV6-6 and TRBJ1-1, with D possibly matching TRBD1 (5 bases). Trimming left V 3 bases short and J 6 bases short, with 11 bases between. This CDR3 is built from 13 residues. Germline V CDR1 and CDR2: MNHNY, SVGAGI (reference sequence). CDR3 in DNA: TGTGCCAGCAGTTATAATCAGGGCTCTGAAGCTTTCTTT. It specifies CASSYNQGSEAFF.

The chain uses TRBV4-1 and TRBJ2-1; D uncertain. V lost 1 base to trimming and J lost 0 bases, with 4 bases between them. The CDR3 is 14 amino acids. The germline V gene encodes CDR1 MGHRA and CDR2 YSYEKL. This CDR3 reads CASSQAHSYNEQFF. CDR3 coding DNA: TGCGCCAGCAGCCAAGCCCACTCCTACAATGAGCAGTTCTTC.

This clone occurred a few times. This chain joins TRBV27 and TRBJ2-2; 14 bases are a match to TRBD2. The CDR3 has 17 amino acids. Germline V gene data show CDR1 as MNHEY and CDR2 as SMNVEV (reference sequence). After removal of 4 bases from V and 7 bases from J, the junction contained 8 bases not matched to a gene. The CDR3 DNA reads as TGTGCCAGCAGTTCGTACGGGACTAGCGGGAGTGGCGGGGAGCTGTTTTTT. Amino acids: CASSSYGTSGSGGELFF.

There are a few counts of this clone. The chain links TRBV6-5 to TRBJ1-1; possibly TRBD1 for D (5 bases). The V end was cut by 2 bases, the J end by 7 bases, with 11 bases between. Germline V gives CDR1 MNHEY, CDR2 SVGAGI. The CDR3 consists of 13 residues. The CDR3 sequence is CASSYQGGVEAFF. In DNA form, the CDR3 reads TGTGCCAGCAGTTACCAAGGAGGGGTTGAAGCTTTCTTT.